This TCR beta chain was sequenced for a study of cytomegalovirus exposure and HLA in healthy donors. On the study more broadly: Of all 400 or so donors who were genotyped, 75% to 90% belonged to the Caucasian-associated ancestry cluster.

The PCR used 60 Vbeta and 13 Jbeta primers. Profiled with immunoSEQ multiplex PCR; TCRdb holds only in-frame clones, not every one. In the table there are hundreds of thousands of clones, approximately 90% of which are singletons. Trimming removed 1 base at V and 1 base at J, with 11 bases between. Germline V gene sequence: CDR1 SEHNR, CDR2 FQNEAQ (reference sequence). CDR3 length: 15 amino acids. This chain connects TRBV7-9 to TRBJ2-7, with D uncertain. The sequencing input was PBMCs. The receptor was derived from a woman younger than 35 in good health and CMV-seronegative. The CDR3 loop is CASSLVVSQSYEQYF. The CDR3, as DNA: TGTGCCAGCAGCTTAGTGGTCAGTCAATCCTACGAGCAGTACTTC.